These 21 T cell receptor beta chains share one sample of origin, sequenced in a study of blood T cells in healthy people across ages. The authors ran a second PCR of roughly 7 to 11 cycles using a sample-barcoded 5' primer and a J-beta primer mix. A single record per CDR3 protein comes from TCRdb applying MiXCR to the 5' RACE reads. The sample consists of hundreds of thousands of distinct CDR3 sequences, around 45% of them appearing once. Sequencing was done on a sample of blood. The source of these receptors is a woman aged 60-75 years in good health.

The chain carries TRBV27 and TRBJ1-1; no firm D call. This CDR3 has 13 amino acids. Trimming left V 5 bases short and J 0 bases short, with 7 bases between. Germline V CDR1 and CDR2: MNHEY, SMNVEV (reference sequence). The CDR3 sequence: CASSVLMNTEAFF. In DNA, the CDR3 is TGTGCCAGCAGTGTATTGATGAACACTGAAGCTTTCTTT.

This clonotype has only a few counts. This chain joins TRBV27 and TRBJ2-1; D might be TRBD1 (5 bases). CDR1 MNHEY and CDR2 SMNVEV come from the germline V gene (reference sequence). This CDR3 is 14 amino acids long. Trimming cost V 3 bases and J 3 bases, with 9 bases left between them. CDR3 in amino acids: CASSFQGRYNEQFF. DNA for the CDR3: TGTGCCAGCAGTTTTCAGGGCCGCTACAATGAGCAGTTCTTC.

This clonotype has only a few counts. The CDR3 DNA reads TGCAGTGCTAGAGATTTCCAACAGGGTACGACGAAATACAATGAGCAGTTCTTC. Translating gives CSARDFQQGTTKYNEQFF. The rearrangement uses TRBV20-1 and TRBJ2-1; maybe TRBD1 (6 bases). CDR1 is DFQATT, CDR2 SNEGSKA, per germline (reference sequence). The CDR3 spans 18 residues. Trimming cost V 0 bases and J 4 bases, with 22 bases left between them.

The CDR3 loop reads CASSLGGTGVHGYTF. CDR3 DNA sequence: TGCGCCAGCAGTCTAGGGGGGACAGGGGTCCATGGCTACACCTTC. V gene TRBV4-3 combines with J gene TRBJ1-2; 10 nucleotides line up with TRBD1. Germline V lookup: CDR1 LGHNA, CDR2 YSLEER. V trimming: 6 bases; J trimming: 6 bases; junction bases outside the gene matches: 10. The CDR3 runs to 15 residues.

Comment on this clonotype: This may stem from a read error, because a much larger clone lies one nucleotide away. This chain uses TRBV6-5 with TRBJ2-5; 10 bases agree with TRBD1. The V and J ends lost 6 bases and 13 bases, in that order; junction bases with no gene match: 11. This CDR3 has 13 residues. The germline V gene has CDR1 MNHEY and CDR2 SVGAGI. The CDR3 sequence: CASSRGQGNERYF. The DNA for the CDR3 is TGTGCCAGCAGCCGGGGACAGGGGAACGAGCGGTACTTC.

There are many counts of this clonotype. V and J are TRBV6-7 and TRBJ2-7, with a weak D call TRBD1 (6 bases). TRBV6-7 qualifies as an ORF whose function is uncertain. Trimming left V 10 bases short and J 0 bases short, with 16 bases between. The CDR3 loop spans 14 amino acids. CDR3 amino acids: CATRGQLSSYEQYF. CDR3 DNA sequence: TGTGCCACCCGAGGACAGCTTAGCTCCTACGAGCAGTACTTC.

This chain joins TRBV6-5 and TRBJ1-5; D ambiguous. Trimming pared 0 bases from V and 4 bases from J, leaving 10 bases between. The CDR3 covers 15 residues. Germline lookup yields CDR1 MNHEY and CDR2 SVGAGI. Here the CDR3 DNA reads TGTGCCAGCAGTTACTCCTGGGGTGGAAATCAGCCCCAGCATTTT. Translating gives CASSYSWGGNQPQHF.

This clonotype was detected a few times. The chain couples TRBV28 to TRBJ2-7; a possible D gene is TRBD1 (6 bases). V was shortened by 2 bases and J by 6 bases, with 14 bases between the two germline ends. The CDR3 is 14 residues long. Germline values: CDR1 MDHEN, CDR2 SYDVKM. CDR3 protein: CASSLNRVGREQYF. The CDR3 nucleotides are TGTGCCAGCAGTTTAAACAGGGTTGGTCGCGAGCAGTACTTC.

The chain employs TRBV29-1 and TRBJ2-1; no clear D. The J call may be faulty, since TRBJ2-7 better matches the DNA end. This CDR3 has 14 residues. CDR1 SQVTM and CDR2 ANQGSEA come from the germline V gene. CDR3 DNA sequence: TGCAGCGTTGTGCGAATCAGCTCCTACAATGAGCAGTACTTC. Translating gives CSVVRISSYNEQYF.

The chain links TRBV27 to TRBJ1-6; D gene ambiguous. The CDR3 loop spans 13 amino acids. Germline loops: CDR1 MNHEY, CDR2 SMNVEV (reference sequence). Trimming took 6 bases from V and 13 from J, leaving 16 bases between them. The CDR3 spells CASRLGADRPLHF. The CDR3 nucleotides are TGTGCCAGCAGGCTTGGAGCCGATCGGCCCCTCCACTTT.

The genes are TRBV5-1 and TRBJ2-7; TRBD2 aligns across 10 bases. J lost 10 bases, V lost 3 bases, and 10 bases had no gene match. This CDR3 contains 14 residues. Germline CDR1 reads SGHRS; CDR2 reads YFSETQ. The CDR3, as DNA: TGCGCCAGCAGCTACGGGACTAGCGAGGAGGCCCAGTACTTC. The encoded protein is CASSYGTSEEAQYF.

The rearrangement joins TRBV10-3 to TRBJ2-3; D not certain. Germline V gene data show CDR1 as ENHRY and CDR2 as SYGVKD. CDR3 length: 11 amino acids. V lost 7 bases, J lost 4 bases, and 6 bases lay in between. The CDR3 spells CAIIVADTQYF. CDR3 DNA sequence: TGTGCCATCATAGTCGCAGATACGCAGTATTTT.

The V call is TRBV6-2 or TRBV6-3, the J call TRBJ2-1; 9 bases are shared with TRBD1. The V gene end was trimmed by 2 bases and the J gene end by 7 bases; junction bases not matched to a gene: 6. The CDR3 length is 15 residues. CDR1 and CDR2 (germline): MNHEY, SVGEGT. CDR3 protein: CASSYQGQGWNEQFF. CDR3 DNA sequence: TGTGCCAGCAGTTACCAAGGACAGGGGTGGAATGAGCAGTTCTTC.

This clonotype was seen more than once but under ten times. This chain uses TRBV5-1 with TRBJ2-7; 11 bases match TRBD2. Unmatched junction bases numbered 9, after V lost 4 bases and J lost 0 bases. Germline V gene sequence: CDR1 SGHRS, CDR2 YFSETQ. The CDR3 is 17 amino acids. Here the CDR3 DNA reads TGCGCCAGCAGCCTGGGAACTAGCGGGAGTTTCTCCTACGAGCAGTACTTC. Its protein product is CASSLGTSGSFSYEQYF.

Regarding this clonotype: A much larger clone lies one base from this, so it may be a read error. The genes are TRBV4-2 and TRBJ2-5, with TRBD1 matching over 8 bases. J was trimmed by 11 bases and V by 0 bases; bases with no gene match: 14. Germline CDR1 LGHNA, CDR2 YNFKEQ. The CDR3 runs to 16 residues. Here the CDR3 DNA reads TGTGCCAGCAGCCAAGAGGGGACAGGCCTCGGGGATGAGCAGTACTTC. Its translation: CASSQEGTGLGDEQYF.

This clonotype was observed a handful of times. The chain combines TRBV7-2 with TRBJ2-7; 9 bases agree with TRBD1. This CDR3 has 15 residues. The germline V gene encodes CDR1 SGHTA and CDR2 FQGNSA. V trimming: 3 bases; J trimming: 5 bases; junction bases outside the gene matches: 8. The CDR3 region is CASSFSGQGGHEQYF. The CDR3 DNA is TGTGCCAGCAGCTTCTCGGGACAGGGAGGCCACGAGCAGTACTTC.

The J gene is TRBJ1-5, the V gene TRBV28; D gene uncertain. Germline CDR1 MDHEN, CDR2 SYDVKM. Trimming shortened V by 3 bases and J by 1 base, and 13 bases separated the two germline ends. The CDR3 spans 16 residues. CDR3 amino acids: CASSFFGGTSNQPQHF. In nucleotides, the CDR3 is TGTGCCAGCAGTTTCTTCGGCGGCACGAGCAATCAGCCCCAGCATTTT.

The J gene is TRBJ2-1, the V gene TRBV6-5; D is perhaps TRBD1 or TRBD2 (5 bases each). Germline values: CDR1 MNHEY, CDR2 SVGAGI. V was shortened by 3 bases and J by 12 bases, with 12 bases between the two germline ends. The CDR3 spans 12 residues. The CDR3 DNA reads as TGTGCCAGCAGTTATACCGGGACGAGGCAGTTCTTC. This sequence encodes CASSYTGTRQFF.

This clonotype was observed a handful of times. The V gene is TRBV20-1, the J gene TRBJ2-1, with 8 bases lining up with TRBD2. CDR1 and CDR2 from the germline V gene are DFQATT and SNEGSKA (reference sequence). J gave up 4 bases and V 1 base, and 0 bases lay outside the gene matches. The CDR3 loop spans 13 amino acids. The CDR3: CSARGGRYNEQFF. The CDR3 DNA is TGCAGTGCTAGAGGCGGGAGGTACAATGAGCAGTTCTTC.

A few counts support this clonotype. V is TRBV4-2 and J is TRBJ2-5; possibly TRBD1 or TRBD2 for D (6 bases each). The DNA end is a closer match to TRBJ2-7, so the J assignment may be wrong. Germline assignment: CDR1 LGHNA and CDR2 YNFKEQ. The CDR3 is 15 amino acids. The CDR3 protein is CASSQTWGAPYEQYF. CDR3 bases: TGTGCCAGCAGCCAAACGTGGGGGGCCCCCTACGAGCAGTACTTC.

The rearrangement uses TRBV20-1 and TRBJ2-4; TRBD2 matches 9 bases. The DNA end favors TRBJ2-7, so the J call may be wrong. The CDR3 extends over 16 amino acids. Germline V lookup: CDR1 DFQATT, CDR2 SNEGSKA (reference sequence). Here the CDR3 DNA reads TGCAGTGCTAGAGATTTTCGGACTAGCGCGTCCTACGAGCAGTACTTC. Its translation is CSARDFRTSASYEQYF.